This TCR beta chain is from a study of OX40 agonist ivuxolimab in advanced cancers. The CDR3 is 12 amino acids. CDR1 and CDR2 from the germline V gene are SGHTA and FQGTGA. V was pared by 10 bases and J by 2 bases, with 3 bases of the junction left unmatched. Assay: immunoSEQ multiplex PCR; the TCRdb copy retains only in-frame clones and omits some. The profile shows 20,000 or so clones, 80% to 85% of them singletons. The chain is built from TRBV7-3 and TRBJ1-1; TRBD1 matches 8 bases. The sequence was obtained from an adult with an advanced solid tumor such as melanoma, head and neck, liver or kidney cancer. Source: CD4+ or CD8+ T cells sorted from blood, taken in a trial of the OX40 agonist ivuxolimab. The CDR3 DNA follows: TGTGCCACGGGACAGGTCAACACTGAAGCTTTCTTT. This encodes CATGQVNTEAFF.